Listed here is a single T cell receptor beta chain. What it binds is not known. Other DNA sequences of this sample code for an identical CDR3. The CDR3 has 14 amino acids. Unmatched junction bases numbered 0, after V lost 2 bases and J lost 2 bases. Per the germline V gene, CDR1 is KGHSH and CDR2 is LQKENI. PCR used 60 Vbeta primers and 13 Jbeta primers. Some clones are missing from TCRdb's copy, which holds only in-frame ones; the method was immunoSEQ multiplex PCR. In total, the table holds 150,000 or so clones. The data originate from a study of cytomegalovirus exposure and HLA in healthy donors. Study-level findings and limits: Most TCR sequences were uncommon, yet certain public TCRs appeared in many donors.

Sequencing input: PBMCs. The chain is built from TRBV18 and TRBJ2-7; 10 bases align to TRBD1. The source of this sequence is a woman aged 50 to 60 in good health and CMV-seronegative. In DNA, the CDR3 is TGTGCCAGCTCACCAGGGACAGGGGCCTACGAGCAGTACTTC. It specifies CASSPGTGAYEQYF.